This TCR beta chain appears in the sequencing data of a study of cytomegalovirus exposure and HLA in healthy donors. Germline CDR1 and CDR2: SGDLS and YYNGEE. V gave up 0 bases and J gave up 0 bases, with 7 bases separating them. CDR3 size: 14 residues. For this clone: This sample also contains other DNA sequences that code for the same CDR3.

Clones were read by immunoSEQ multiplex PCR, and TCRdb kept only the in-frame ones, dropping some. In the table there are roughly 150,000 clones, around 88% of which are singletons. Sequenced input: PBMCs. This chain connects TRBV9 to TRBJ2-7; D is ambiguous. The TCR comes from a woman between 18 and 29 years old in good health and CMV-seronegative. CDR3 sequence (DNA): TGTGCCAGCAGCGTAGGAGACTCCTCCTACGAGCAGTACTTC. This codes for CASSVGDSSYEQYF.